The sequence of this T cell receptor (beta chain) was determined in a study of early T cells in non-severe SARS-CoV-2 infection. In the study overall: Alpha and beta chains were unpaired, from unsorted whole-blood bulk RNA. Findings and limits, study-wide: The study's VDJdb matching favored anti-spike CD8 responses and missed private and CD4 specificities.

This clonotype was found many times. Its specificity is not known. Trimming pared 0 bases from V and 8 bases from J, leaving 10 bases between. The CDR3 runs 13 residues. Per the germline V gene, CDR1 is SGHTA and CDR2 is FQGNSA. The library protocol tagged individual cDNA molecules with unique molecular identifiers. TCRdb ran MiXCR on the 5' RACE reads and lists one entry per CDR3 protein. The table includes 55,000 to 70,000 distinct CDR3 sequences, around 9.9% detected once. This TCR was recovered from an adult who was a healthcare worker with PCR-confirmed SARS-CoV-2 infection or an uninfected control (not recorded which). The sequenced sample consisted of whole blood. The chain couples TRBV7-2 to TRBJ1-2; D gene uncertain. This CDR3 is CASSLAGKYGYTF. Here the CDR3 DNA reads TGTGCCAGCAGCTTAGCAGGGAAGTACGGCTACACCTTC. Together with reference TRBV7-2 and TRBJ1-2, the CDR3 gives the full variable domain: GAGVSQSPSNKVTEKGKDVELRCDPISGHTALYWYRQSLGQGLEFLIYFQGNSAPDKSGLPSDRFSAERTGGSVSTLTIQRTQQEDSAVYLCASSLAGKYGYTFGSGTRLTVV.